The next 14 T cell receptor beta chains were all read from a single sample in a study of T cell responses to AZD1222 COVID-19 vaccine. This table comes from immunoSEQ multiplex PCR, and its TCRdb copy is limited to in-frame clones, with some not included. The sample yields around 120,000 clones, roughly 87% seen once. The source was peripheral blood, collected on day 0 of AZD1222 vaccination. These receptors were obtained from an adult in good health.

V and J are TRBV5-1 and TRBJ2-2; 10 bases line up with TRBD1. The V gene's germline CDR1 is SGHRS and CDR2 YFSETQ. This CDR3 contains 20 residues. V lost 2 bases, J lost 2 bases, and 15 bases stayed unmatched. CDR3: CASSFGPGQGPSINTGELFF. DNA of the CDR3: TGCGCCAGCAGCTTCGGTCCGGGACAGGGGCCTTCCATTAACACCGGGGAGCTGTTTTTT.

This chain links TRBV6-1 with TRBJ1-1; D not certain. The CDR3 spans 14 residues. In germline, CDR1 is MNHNS, CDR2 SASEGT. Between the trimmed V and J ends, which lost 1 base and 1 base, there was a span of 7 bases. The CDR3 DNA sequence: TGTGCCAGCAGTGAAGGGAGGTCGAACACTGAAGCTTTCTTT. This sequence encodes CASSEGRSNTEAFF.

The chain employs TRBV6-6 and TRBJ2-7, with D uncertain. The V end was cut by 2 bases, the J end by 4 bases, with 9 bases between. Germline values: CDR1 MNHNY, CDR2 SVGAGI (reference sequence). The CDR3 runs 13 residues. The CDR3 sequence: CASSYERVYEQYF. The CDR3 DNA is TGTGCCAGCAGTTACGAACGGGTTTACGAGCAGTACTTC.

The genes are TRBV14 and TRBJ1-1; D uncertain. Germline V gene lookup returns CDR1 SGHDN and CDR2 FVKESK. The length of the CDR3 is 13 residues. Trimming shortened V by 2 bases and J by 4 bases, and 8 bases separated the two germline ends. Here the CDR3 DNA reads TGTGCCAGCAGCCAAATGATGAGCACTGAAGCTTTCTTT. Amino acids: CASSQMMSTEAFF.

The V call is TRBV28, the J call TRBJ1-6; D gene unclear. This CDR3 contains 16 residues. Germline V gene data show CDR1 as MDHEN and CDR2 as SYDVKM. Trimming removed 6 bases from V and 0 bases from J, with 12 bases in between. The CDR3 DNA sequence: TGTGCCAGCAGCCTCAGAATAAGCTCCTATAATTCACCCCTCCACTTT. The encoded protein is CASSLRISSYNSPLHF. The variable domain in full, with the rest retrieved from reference TRBV28 and TRBJ1-6, is DVKVTQSSRYLVKRTGEKVFLECVQDMDHENMFWYRQDPGLGLRLIYFSYDVKMKEKGDIPEGYSVSREKKERFSLILESASTNQTSMYLCASSLRISSYNSPLHFGNGTRLTVT.

V is TRBV7-6 and J is TRBJ1-2, with 7 bases identical to TRBD1. This CDR3 comprises 17 residues. Per the germline V gene, CDR1 is SGHVS and CDR2 is FNYEAQ. The V gene end was trimmed by 1 base and the J gene end by 4 bases; junction bases not matched to a gene: 12. CDR3 residues: CASSLERGQGGIYGYTF. The CDR3, as DNA: TGTGCCAGCAGCTTAGAAAGGGGGCAGGGAGGTATCTATGGCTACACCTTC. Based on the CDR3 plus reference TRBV7-6 and TRBJ1-2, the full variable domain is GAGVSQSPRYKVTKRGQDVALRCDPISGHVSLYWYRQALGQGPEFLTYFNYEAQQDKSGLPNDRFSAERPEGSISTLTIQRTEQRDSAMYRCASSLERGQGGIYGYTFGSGTRLTVV.

The CDR3 reads CASSLEGGQVSHSPLHF. The CDR3 DNA reads TGCGCCAGCAGCTTGGAGGGGGGACAGGTTAGCCATTCACCCCTCCACTTT. The J gene is TRBJ1-6, the V gene TRBV5-1; 8 bases match TRBD1. V lost 0 bases, J lost 8 bases, and 10 bases stayed unmatched. Germline CDR1 is SGHRS and CDR2 is YFSETQ. This CDR3 has 17 residues.

V is TRBV5-5 and J is TRBJ1-1; a possible D gene is TRBD1 (6 bases). In germline, CDR1 is SGHKS, CDR2 YYEKEE (reference sequence). The CDR3 extends over 13 amino acids. The V gene lost 5 bases and the J gene lost 5 bases, with 13 bases spanning the gap. Here the CDR3 reads CASSQGGRTEAFF. The CDR3 DNA reads TGTGCCAGCAGTCAAGGGGGGAGGACTGAAGCTTTCTTT.

The rearrangement links TRBV5-1 to TRBJ1-3; D is unclear. The germline V gene encodes CDR1 SGHRS and CDR2 YFSETQ. V lost 1 base and J lost 2, with 22 bases in between. There are 19 residues in the CDR3. CDR3 protein: CASSLSNTVPFIPGNTIYF. The CDR3 DNA is TGCGCCAGCAGCTTGAGTAACACTGTTCCCTTCATCCCTGGAAACACCATATATTTT.

V is TRBV5-1 and J is TRBJ2-7; the D call may be TRBD1 or TRBD2 (6 bases each). The CDR3 runs 13 residues. Trimming took 3 bases from V and 9 from J, leaving 16 bases between them. CDR1 is SGHRS, CDR2 YFSETQ, per germline. The CDR3 is CASSSGGDILQYF. The CDR3 DNA follows: TGCGCCAGCAGCTCCGGAGGGGACATCTTGCAGTACTTC.

The chain has TRBV18 and TRBJ1-2; perhaps TRBD1 as D (5 bases). V dropped 4 bases and J dropped 5 bases, with 11 bases sitting between them. The CDR3 length is 13 residues. Looked up from germline, CDR1 is KGHSH and CDR2 is LQKENI. DNA for the CDR3: TGTGCCAGCTCACGGGGGACGGATTATGGCTACACCTTC. It yields the protein CASSRGTDYGYTF.

In its sample, this clone was seen a few times. The chain is built from TRBV11-2 and TRBJ2-6; possibly TRBD2 for D (6 bases). The CDR3 has 18 residues. The germline CDR1 and CDR2 sequences are SGHAT and FQNNGV. Trimming took 3 bases from V and 3 from J, leaving 18 bases between them. The CDR3 region is CASSFDFPGVVGANVLTF. CDR3 DNA: TGTGCCAGCAGCTTCGACTTCCCGGGAGTAGTTGGGGCCAACGTCCTGACTTTC. The full variable domain, rest sourced from reference TRBV11-2 and TRBJ2-6, is EAGVAQSPRYKIIEKRQSVAFWCNPISGHATLYWYQQILGQGPKLLIQFQNNGVVDDSQLPKDRFSAERLKGVDSTLKIQPAKLEDSAVYLCASSFDFPGVVGANVLTFGAGSRLTVL.

The chain links TRBV2 to TRBJ2-1, with no clear D. The V end was cut by 8 bases, the J end by 4 bases, with 6 bases between. Germline CDR1 is SNHLY and CDR2 is FYNNEI. The CDR3 contains 11 residues. The CDR3 DNA reads as TGTGCCAGCCAGGATTACAATGAGCAGTTCTTC. Translation gives CASQDYNEQFF.

The rearrangement joins TRBV15 to TRBJ2-1; perhaps TRBD2 as D (6 bases). The CDR3 totals 19 residues. Germline lookup yields CDR1 LNHNV and CDR2 YYDKDF (reference sequence). V was trimmed by 0 bases and J by 0 bases, leaving 18 bases between them. The CDR3 DNA is TGTGCCACCAGCAGAGATAGGTCTAGCGAGGACCTCTCCTACAATGAGCAGTTCTTC. Translation gives CATSRDRSSEDLSYNEQFF.